The 10 T cell receptor beta chains reported below all come from one sample, sequenced in a study of shared clonotypes between healthy human individuals. Assay: immunoSEQ multiplex PCR; the TCRdb copy retains only in-frame clones and omits some. The table shows hundreds of thousands of clones, with 55% to 75% occurring only once. The material sequenced was memory CD4+ T cells sorted from blood. This sample's subset: CD45RA-negative fraction. All receptors come from a woman between 25 and 40 years old in good health.

This clone was counted a few times. V is TRBV7-2 and J is TRBJ1-2; 9 bases fit TRBD1. This CDR3 contains 13 residues. Germline lookup yields CDR1 SGHTA and CDR2 FQGNSA. V was pared by 8 bases and J by 8 bases, with 9 bases of the junction left unmatched. DNA for the CDR3: TGTGCCAGCGGGATGGACAGGGGAAGAGGCTACACCTTC. Amino acids: CASGMDRGRGYTF.

The J gene is TRBJ2-1, the V gene TRBV7-2; D unclear. Germline loops: CDR1 SGHTA, CDR2 FQGNSA. Trimming took 3 bases from V and 9 from J, leaving 6 bases between them. The CDR3 is made up of 11 amino acids. CDR3 sequence: CASSFEGEQFF. The CDR3 nucleotides are TGTGCCAGCAGCTTTGAAGGTGAGCAGTTCTTC.

This chain connects TRBV7-2 to TRBJ2-1; 9 nucleotides align to TRBD2. V was pared by 5 bases and J by 7 bases, with 9 bases of the junction left unmatched. The CDR3 is 15 residues long. Germline CDR1 SGHTA, CDR2 FQGNSA. Written as DNA, the CDR3 is TGTGCCAGCAGCGACTGGGCTAGCGGGAAGAATGAGCAGTTCTTC. Its protein is CASSDWASGKNEQFF. Combining the CDR3 with reference TRBV7-2 and TRBJ2-1 gives the whole variable domain GAGVSQSPSNKVTEKGKDVELRCDPISGHTALYWYRQSLGQGLEFLIYFQGNSAPDKSGLPSDRFSAERTGGSVSTLTIQRTQQEDSAVYLCASSDWASGKNEQFFGPGTRLTVL.

The chain has TRBV6-6 and TRBJ2-2; D unresolved. V was shortened by 2 bases and J by 6 bases, with 10 bases between the two germline ends. Germline V gives CDR1 MNHNY, CDR2 SVGAGI (reference sequence). The CDR3 totals 14 residues. In DNA, the CDR3 is TGTGCCAGCAGTTACACGTCAGGATCCGGGGAGCTGTTTTTT. As protein: CASSYTSGSGELFF.

J is TRBJ2-4 and V is TRBV30; D unclear. Germline CDR1 and CDR2: GTSNPN and SVGIG (reference sequence). The CDR3 runs to 15 residues. Trimming shortened V by 3 bases and J by 1 base, and 13 bases separated the two germline ends. The CDR3 loop reads CAWRVPLGAKNIQYF. CDR3 bases: TGTGCCTGGAGGGTACCTCTAGGGGCCAAAAACATTCAGTACTTC.

This sequence joins TRBV10-1 and TRBJ2-7; 7 bases align to TRBD1. With 3 bases clipped from V and 6 bases from J, the junction kept 5 bases outside the gene matches. The V gene's germline CDR1 is WNHNN and CDR2 SYGVQD (reference sequence). The CDR3 is made up of 13 amino acids. The CDR3 spells CASSDQGQAEQYF. In DNA form, the CDR3 reads TGCGCCAGCAGTGACCAAGGACAGGCCGAGCAGTACTTC.

The chain employs TRBV19 and TRBJ1-4; unclear D gene. CDR1 LNHDA and CDR2 SQIVND come from the germline V gene (reference sequence). V lost 6 bases, J lost 0 bases, and 8 bases lay in between. CDR3 length: 14 amino acids. The CDR3 DNA is TGTGCCAGTAGCCCGGAAGCAACTAATGAAAAACTGTTTTTT. It specifies CASSPEATNEKLFF.

This clone has a single count. This chain connects TRBV21-1 to TRBJ2-1; the D call in the table, TRBD2, was not verified against the DNA. TRBV21-1 is labeled a pseudogene. This CDR3 has 13 residues. Written as DNA, the CDR3 is TGTGCCAGCAGCAAAGCGACTTTCAATGAGCAGTTCTTC. Translation gives CASSKATFNEQFF.

The CDR3 is CSVVEGWFTEAFF. CDR3 coding DNA: TGCAGCGTTGTTGAGGGATGGTTCACTGAAGCTTTCTTT. This sequence joins TRBV29-1 and TRBJ1-1; D not certain. The CDR3 has 13 amino acids. V was shortened by 4 bases and J by 4 bases, with 13 bases between the two germline ends. The V gene's germline CDR1 is SQVTM and CDR2 ANQGSEA.

J is TRBJ2-1 and V is TRBV11-3, with D hard to call. The CDR3 is made up of 13 amino acids. Per the germline V gene, CDR1 is SGHNT and CDR2 is YENEEA. V lost 5 bases, J lost 9 bases, and 14 bases lay in between. CDR3 in amino acids: CASSPTLKGEQFF. The DNA of the CDR3 is TGTGCCAGCAGCCCCACCCTAAAGGGTGAGCAGTTCTTC.